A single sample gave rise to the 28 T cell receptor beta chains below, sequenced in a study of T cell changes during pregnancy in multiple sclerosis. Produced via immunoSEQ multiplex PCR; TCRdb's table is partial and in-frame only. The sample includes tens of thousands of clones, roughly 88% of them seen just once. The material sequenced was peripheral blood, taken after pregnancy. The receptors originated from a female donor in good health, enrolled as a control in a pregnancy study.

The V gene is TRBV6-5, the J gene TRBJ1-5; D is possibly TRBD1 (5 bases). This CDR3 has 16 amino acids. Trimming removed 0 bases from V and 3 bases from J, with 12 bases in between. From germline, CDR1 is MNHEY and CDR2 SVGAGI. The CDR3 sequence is CASSYSYAGPNQPQHF. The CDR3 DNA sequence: TGTGCCAGCAGTTACTCATACGCGGGACCCAATCAGCCCCAGCATTTT.

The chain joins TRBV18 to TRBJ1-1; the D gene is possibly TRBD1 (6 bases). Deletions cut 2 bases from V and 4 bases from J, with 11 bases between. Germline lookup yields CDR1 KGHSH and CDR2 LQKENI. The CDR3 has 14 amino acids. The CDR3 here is CASSPSRGPTEAFF. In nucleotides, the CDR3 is TGTGCCAGCTCACCATCCAGGGGACCCACTGAAGCTTTCTTT.

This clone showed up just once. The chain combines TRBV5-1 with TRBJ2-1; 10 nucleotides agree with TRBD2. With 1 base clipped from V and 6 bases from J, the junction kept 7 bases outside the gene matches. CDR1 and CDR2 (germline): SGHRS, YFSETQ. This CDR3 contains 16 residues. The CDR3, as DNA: TGCGCCAGCAGCTTGACTAGCGGGGCATGGGGCAATGAGCAGTTCTTC. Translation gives CASSLTSGAWGNEQFF.

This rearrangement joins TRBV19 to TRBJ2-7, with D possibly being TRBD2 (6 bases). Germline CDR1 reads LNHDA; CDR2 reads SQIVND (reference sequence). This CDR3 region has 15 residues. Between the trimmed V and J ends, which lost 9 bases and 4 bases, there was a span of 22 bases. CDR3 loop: CARWEDLSSNYEQYF. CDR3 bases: TGTGCCAGGTGGGAGGACCTCTCTTCTAATTACGAGCAGTACTTC.

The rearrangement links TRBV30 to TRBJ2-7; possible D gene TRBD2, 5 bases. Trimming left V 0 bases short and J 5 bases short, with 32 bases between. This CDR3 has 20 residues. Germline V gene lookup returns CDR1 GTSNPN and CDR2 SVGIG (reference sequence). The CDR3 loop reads CAWSVNPRAAPKLSLDEQYF. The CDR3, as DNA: TGTGCCTGGAGTGTAAACCCGAGGGCCGCGCCTAAGTTATCTCTGGACGAGCAGTACTTC.

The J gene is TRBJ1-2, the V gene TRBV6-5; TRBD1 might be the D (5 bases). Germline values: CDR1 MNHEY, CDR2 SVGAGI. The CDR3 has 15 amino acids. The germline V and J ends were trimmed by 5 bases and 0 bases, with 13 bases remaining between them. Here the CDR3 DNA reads TGTGCCAGCAGTGGAGACAGAGCCGCTAACTATGGCTACACCTTC. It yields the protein CASSGDRAANYGYTF.

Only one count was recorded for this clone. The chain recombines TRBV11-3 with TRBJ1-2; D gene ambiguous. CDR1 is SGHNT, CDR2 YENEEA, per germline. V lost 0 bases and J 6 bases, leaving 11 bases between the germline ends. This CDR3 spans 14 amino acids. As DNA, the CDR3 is TGTGCCAGCAGCTTAGACCCAGTCAGTAATGGCTACACCTTC. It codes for CASSLDPVSNGYTF.

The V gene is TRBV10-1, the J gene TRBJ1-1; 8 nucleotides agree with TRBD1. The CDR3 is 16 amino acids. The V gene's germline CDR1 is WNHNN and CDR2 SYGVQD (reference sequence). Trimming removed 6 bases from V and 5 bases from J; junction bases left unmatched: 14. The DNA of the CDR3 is TGCGCCAGCAGGCCAATACGTACAGGGGGGTGGACTGAAGCTTTCTTT. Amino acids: CASRPIRTGGWTEAFF.

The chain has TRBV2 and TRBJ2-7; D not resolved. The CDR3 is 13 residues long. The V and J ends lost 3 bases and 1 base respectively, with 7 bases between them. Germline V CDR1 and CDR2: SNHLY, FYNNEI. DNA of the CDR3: TGTGCCAGCAGTGAGAGCCTTTCCTACGAGCAGTACTTC. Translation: CASSESLSYEQYF.

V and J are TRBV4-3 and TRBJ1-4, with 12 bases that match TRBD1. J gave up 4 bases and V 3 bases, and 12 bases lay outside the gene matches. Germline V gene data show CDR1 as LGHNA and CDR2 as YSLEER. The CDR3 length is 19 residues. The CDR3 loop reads CASSHSGVGQGARNEKLFF. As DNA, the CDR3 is TGCGCCAGCAGCCACTCTGGGGTGGGACAGGGGGCCCGTAATGAAAAACTGTTTTTT.

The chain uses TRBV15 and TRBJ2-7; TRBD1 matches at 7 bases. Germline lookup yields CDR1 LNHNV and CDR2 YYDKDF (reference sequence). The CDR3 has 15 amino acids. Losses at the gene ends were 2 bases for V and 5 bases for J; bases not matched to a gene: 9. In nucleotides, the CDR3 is TGTGCCACCAGCAGATACAGGGGACAAACGGACGAGCAGTACTTC. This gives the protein CATSRYRGQTDEQYF.

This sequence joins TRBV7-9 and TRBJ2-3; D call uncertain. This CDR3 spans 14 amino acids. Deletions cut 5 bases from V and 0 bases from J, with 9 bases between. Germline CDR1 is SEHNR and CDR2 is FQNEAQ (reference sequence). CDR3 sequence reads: CASSPWASTDTQYF. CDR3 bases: TGTGCCAGCAGCCCTTGGGCGAGCACAGATACGCAGTATTTT.

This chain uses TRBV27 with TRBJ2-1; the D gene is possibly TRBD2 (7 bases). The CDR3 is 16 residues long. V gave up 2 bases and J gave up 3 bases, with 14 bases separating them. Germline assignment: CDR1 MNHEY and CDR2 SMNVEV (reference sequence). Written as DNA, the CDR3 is TGTGCCAGCAGTTTACCTAACGGGGGGCGCTACAATGAGCAGTTCTTC. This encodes CASSLPNGGRYNEQFF.

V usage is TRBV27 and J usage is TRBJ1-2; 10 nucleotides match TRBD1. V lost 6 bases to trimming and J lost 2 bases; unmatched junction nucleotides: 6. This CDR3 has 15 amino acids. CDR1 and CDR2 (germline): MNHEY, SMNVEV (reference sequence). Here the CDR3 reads CASSLRTGGNYGYTF. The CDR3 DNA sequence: TGTGCCAGCAGCCTCCGGACAGGGGGGAACTATGGCTACACCTTC.

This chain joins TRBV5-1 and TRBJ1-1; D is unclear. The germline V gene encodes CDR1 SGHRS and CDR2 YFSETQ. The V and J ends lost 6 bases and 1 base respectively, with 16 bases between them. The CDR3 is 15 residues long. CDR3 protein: CASTPLGPGNTEAFF. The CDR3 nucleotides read TGCGCCAGCACCCCACTTGGCCCAGGGAACACTGAAGCTTTCTTT.

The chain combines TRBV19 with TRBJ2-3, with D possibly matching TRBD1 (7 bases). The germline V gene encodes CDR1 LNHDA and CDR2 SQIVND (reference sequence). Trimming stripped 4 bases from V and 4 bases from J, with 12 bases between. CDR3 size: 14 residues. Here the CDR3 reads CASSSTGEADTQYF. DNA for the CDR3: TGTGCCAGTAGTAGCACAGGGGAGGCAGATACGCAGTATTTT.

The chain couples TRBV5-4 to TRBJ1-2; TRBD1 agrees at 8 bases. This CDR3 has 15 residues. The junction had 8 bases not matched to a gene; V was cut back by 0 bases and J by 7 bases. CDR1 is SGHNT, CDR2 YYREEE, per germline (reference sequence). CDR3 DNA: TGTGCCAGCAGCTTGGAGGCGACAGGGGTCGGTGGCTACACCTTC. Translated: CASSLEATGVGGYTF.

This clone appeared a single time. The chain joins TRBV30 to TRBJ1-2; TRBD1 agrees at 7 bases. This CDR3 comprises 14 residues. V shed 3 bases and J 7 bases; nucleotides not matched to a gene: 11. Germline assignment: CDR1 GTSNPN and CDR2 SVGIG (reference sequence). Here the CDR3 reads CAWRMGDSHSGYTF. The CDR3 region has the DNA TGTGCCTGGAGGATGGGGGACAGTCACTCTGGCTACACCTTC.

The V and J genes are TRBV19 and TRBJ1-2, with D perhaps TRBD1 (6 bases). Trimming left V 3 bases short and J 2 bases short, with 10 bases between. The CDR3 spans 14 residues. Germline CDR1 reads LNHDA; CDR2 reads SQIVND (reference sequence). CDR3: CASSIRGLNYGYTF. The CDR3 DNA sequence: TGTGCCAGTAGTATCAGGGGCTTGAACTATGGCTACACCTTC.

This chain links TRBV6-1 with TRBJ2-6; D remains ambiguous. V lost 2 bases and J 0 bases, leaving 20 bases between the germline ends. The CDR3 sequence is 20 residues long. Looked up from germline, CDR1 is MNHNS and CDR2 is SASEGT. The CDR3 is CASSERVGPNTFSGANVLTF. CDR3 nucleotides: TGTGCCAGCAGTGAACGTGTGGGCCCGAACACCTTCTCTGGGGCCAACGTCCTGACTTTC.

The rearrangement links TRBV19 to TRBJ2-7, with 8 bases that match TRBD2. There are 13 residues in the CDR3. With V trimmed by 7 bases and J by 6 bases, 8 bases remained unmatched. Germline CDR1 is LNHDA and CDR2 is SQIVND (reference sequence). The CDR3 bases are TGTGCCAGTACCCCCGGTCGGGGGGGCGAGCAGTACTTC. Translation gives CASTPGRGGEQYF.

The DNA of the CDR3 is TGTGCCAGTAGTATGAGTTTTGGGGGGTCTGGCAATCAGCCCCAGCATTTT. Protein sequence: CASSMSFGGSGNQPQHF. J is TRBJ1-5 and V is TRBV19, with a tentative D call TRBD1 (5 bases). The CDR3 is made up of 17 amino acids. In germline, CDR1 is LNHDA, CDR2 SQIVND (reference sequence). Trimming took 3 bases from V and 2 from J, leaving 17 bases between them.

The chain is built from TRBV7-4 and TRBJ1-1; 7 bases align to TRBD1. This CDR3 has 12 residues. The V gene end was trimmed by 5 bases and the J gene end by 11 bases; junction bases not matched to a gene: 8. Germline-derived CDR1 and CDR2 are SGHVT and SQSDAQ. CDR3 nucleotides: TGTGCCAGCAGCACTGGGACAGCGAAGGCTTTCTTT. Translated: CASSTGTAKAFF.

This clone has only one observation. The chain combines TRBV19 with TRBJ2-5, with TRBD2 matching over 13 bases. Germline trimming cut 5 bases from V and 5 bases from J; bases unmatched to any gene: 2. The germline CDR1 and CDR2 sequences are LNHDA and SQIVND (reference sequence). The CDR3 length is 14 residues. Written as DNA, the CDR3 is TGTGCCAGTAGTCTACTAGCGGGGGGGGAGACCCAGTACTTC. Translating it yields CASSLLAGGETQYF.

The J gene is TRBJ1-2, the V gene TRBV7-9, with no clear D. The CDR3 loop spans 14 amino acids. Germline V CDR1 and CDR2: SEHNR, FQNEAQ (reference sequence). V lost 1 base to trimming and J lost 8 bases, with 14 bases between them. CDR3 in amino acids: CASSLGTVSPGYTF. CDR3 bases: TGTGCCAGCAGCTTAGGAACAGTCTCGCCGGGCTACACCTTC.

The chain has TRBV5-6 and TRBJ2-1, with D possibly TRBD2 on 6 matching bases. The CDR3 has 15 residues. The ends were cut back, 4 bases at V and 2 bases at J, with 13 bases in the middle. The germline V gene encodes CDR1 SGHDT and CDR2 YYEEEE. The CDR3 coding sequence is TGTGCCAGCAGCCCTGACCGGGAGACCTACAATGAGCAGTTCTTC. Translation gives CASSPDRETYNEQFF.

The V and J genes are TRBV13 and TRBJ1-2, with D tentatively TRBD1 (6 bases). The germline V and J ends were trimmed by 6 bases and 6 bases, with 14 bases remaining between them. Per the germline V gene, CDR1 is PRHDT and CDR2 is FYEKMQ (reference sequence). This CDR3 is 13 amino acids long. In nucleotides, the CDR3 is TGTGCCAGCAGTTCCCAACAGGGACATGGCTACACCTTC. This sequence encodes CASSSQQGHGYTF. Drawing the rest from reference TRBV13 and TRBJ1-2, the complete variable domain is AAGVIQSPRHLIKEKRETATLKCYPIPRHDTVYWYQQGPGQDPQFLISFYEKMQSDKGSIPDRFSAQQFSDYHSELNMSSLELGDSALYFCASSSQQGHGYTFGSGTRLTVV.

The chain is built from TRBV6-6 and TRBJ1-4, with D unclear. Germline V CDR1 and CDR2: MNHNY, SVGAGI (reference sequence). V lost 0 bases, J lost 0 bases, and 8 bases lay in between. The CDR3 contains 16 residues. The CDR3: CASSYSAGSTNEKLFF. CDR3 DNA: TGTGCCAGCAGTTACTCCGCGGGGTCAACTAATGAAAAACTGTTTTTT.